This TCR beta chain was captured in a study of cytomegalovirus exposure and HLA in healthy donors. It was with 60 Vbeta and 13 Jbeta primers that the PCR ran. Sequencing was performed with immunoSEQ multiplex PCR; in TCRdb, only in-frame clones are kept and a portion is missing. Of 100,000 or so clones in the sample, around 77% were seen once. For this clone: Its antigen is unknown.

Study outcomes and limitations: Immune exposure information available was restricted to CMV serostatus. It was in a later analysis that TCR association rates were seen to vary by HLA locus, highest for DRB1 and lowest for HLA-C.

V was clipped by 4 bases and J by 2 bases, with 10 bases between them. CDR1 is SGHNT and CDR2 is YYREEE in the germline V gene (reference sequence). CDR3 size: 15 residues. This receptor was identified in a woman in her 40s in good health and CMV-seropositive. Source material: PBMCs. The chain is built from TRBV5-4 and TRBJ2-6, with D tentatively TRBD1 (5 bases). Written as DNA, the CDR3 is TGTGCCAGCAGCCAAGCAGGGACTGGGGCCAACGTCCTGACTTTC. Translating it yields CASSQAGTGANVLTF.